The present T cell receptor beta chain was sequenced within a study of monozygotic twins with inflammatory bowel disease. Whole-study findings and limits: There were differing immunosuppressive treatments, which may have added variability to patient repertoires.

CDR3 length: 13 amino acids. Germline CDR1 and CDR2: DFQATT and SNEGSKA (reference sequence). Turning to this clonotype: Its matching antigen is unknown.

Reprocessing the 5' RACE reads, TCRdb reports a single entry for every CDR3 protein and omits DNA. The repertoire shows about 450,000 distinct CDR3 sequences; the top ten hold about 2.2%. The source material was blood. The V gene is TRBV20-1, the J gene TRBJ2-7; TCRdb calls TRBD1, which cannot be checked without DNA. This receptor was taken from a human donor with ulcerative colitis or Crohn's disease, or a healthy co-twin of an affected twin (not recorded which). The CDR3 sequence is CSVPGQGPYEQYF.